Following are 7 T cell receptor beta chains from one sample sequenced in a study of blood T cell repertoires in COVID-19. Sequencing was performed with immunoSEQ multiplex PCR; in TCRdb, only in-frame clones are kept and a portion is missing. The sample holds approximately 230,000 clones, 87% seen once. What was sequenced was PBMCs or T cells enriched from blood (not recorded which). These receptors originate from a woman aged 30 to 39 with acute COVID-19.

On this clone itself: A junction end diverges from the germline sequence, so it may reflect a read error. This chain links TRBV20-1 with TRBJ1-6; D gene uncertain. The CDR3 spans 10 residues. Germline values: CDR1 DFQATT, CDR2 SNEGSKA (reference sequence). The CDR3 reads CSARESEAGF. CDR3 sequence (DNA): TGCAGTGCTAGAGAGTCAGAAGCGGGATTT.

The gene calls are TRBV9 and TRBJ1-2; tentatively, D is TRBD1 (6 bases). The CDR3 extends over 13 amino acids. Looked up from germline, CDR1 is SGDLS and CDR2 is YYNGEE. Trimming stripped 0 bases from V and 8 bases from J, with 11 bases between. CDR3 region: CASSVVQGVGYTF. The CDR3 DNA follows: TGTGCCAGCAGCGTAGTACAGGGCGTGGGCTACACCTTC.

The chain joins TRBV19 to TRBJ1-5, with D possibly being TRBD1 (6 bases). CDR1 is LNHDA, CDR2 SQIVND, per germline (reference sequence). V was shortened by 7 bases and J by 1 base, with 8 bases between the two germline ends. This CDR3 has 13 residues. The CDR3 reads CASNGQSNQPQHF. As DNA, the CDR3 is TGTGCCAGTAACGGACAGAGCAATCAGCCCCAGCATTTT.

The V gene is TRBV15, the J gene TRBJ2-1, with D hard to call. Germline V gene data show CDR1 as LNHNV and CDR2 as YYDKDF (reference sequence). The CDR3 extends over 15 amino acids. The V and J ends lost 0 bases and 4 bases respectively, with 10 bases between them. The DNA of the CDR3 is TGTGCCACCAGCAGAGAGTTTGTCGGGTACAATGAGCAGTTCTTC. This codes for CATSREFVGYNEQFF.

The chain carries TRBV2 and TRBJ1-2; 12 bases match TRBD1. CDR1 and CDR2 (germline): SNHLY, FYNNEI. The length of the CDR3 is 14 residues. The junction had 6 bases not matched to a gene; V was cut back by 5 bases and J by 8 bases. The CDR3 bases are TGTGCCAGCAGTTCCCGGGACAGGGGGCGAGGCTACACCTTC. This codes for CASSSRDRGRGYTF.

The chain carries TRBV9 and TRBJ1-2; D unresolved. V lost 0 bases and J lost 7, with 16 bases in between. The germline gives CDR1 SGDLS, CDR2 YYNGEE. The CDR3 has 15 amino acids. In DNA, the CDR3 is TGTGCCAGCAGCGTAGGAGGTTTTGGAGTAACTGGCTACACCTTC. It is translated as CASSVGGFGVTGYTF. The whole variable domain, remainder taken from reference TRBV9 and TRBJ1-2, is DSGVTQTPKHLITATGQRVTLRCSPRSGDLSVYWYQQSLDQGLQFLIQYYNGEERAKGNILERFSAQQFPDLHSELNLSSLELGDSALYFCASSVGGFGVTGYTFGSGTRLTVV.

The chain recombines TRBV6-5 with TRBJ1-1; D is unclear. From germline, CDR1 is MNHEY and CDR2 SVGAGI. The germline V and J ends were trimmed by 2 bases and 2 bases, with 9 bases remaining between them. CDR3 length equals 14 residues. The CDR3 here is CASSYAPGNTEAFF. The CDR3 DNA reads TGTGCCAGCAGTTACGCCCCAGGAAACACTGAAGCTTTCTTT.